This TCR beta chain is drawn from a study of human T cells and chemical hapten exposure. Time point meaning: patch test 2, 6 weeks after DPC sensitization. Treatment here: therapeutic diphenylcyclopropenone sensitization with weekly scalp DPC. The library labeled individual cDNA molecules by adding unique molecular identifiers to them. TCRdb analysed the RACE reads with MiXCR anew, one entry per CDR3 protein. The data contain roughly 92,000 distinct CDR3 sequences, over 10% of them seen just once; the ten biggest clones take up approximately 3.4%. Study conclusions and caveats: Among expanded TCRs, significantly more large CDR3 similarity clusters formed than among controls.

This clonotype came up a few times. The antigen is not known. Germline CDR1 SGHTA, CDR2 FQGNSA. The CDR3 is 16 residues long. The germline V and J ends were trimmed by 4 bases and 9 bases, with 19 bases remaining between them. V is TRBV7-2 and J is TRBJ1-6, with D possibly TRBD1 on 6 matching bases. The sample consisted of whole blood, taken in connection with sensitization to the hapten diphenylcyclopropenone (DPC). This TCR derives from a middle-aged woman with alopecia areata. Some clones in this sample may be carry-over from other donors' samples. The DNA for the CDR3 is TGTGCCAGCAGCTCACGCCCCAGGGGAAGTAGTTCACCCCTCCACTTT. It codes for CASSSRPRGSSSPLHF.